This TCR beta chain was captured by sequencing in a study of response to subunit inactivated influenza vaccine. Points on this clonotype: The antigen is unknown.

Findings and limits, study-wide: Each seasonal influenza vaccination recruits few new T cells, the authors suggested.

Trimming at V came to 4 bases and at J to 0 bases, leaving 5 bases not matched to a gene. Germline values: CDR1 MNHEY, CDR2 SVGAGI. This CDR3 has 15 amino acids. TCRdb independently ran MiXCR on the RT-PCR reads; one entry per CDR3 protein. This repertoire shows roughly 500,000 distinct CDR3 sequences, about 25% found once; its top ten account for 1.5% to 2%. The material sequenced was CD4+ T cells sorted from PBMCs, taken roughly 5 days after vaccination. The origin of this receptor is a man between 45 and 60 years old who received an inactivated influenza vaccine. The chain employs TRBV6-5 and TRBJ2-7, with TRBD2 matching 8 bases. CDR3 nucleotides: TGTGCCAGCAGTTTACGGGAGGGGCCCTCCTACGAGCAGTACTTC. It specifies CASSLREGPSYEQYF.